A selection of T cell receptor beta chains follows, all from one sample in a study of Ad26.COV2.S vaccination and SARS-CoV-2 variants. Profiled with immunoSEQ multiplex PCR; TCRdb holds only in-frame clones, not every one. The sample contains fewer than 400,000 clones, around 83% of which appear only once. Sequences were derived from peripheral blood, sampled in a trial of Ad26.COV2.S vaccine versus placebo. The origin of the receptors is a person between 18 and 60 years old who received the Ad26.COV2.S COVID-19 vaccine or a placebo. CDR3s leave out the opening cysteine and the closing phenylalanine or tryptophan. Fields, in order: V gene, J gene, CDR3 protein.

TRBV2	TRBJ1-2	ASSQGVDRGGGYT
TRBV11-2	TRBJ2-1	ASSSEELEQF
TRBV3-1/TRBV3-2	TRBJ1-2	ASSQDLWRGRANYGYT
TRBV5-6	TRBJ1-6	ASSRDRASPLH
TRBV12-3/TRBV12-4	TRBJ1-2	ASSLTVNYGYT
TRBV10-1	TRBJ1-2	ASIPGRTPYGYT
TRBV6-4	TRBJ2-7	ASSECCGGGGIYEQY
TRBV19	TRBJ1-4	ASSSRGTGLTNEKLF
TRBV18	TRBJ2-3	ASSPSMEDTQY
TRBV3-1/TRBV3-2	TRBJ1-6	ASSQEWVGANSPLH
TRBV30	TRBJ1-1	AWVLIEGAEAF
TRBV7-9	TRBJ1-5	ASSLEGGNQPQH
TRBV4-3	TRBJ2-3	ASSQALSGGATDTQY
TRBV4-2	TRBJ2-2	ASSQDQAGGTRTGELF
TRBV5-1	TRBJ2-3	ASSAGGVSTDTQY